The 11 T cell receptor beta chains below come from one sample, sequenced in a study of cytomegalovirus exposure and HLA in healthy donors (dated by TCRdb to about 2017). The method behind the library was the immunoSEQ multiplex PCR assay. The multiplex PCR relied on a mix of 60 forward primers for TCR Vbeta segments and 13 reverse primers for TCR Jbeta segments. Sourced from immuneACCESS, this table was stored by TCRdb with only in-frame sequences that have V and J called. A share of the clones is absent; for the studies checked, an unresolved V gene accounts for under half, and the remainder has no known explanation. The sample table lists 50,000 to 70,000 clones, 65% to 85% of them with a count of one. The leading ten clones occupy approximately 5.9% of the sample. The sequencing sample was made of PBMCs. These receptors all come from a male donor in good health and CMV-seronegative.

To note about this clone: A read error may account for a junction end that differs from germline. For the CDR3, the DNA is TGTGCCAGCAGCCTAGACAGGGGGTTGGACAATGAGCAGTTCTTC. Its translation is CASSLDRGLDNEQFF. The chain has TRBV11-3 and TRBJ2-1, with 9 bases identical to TRBD1. The CDR3 extends over 15 amino acids. CDR1 is SGHNT, CDR2 YENEEA, per germline.

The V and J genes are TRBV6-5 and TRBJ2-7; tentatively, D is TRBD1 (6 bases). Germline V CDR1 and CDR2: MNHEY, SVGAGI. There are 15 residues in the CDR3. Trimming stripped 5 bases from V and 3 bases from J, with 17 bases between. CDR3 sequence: CASSATGTPSYEQYF. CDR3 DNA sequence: TGTGCCAGCAGTGCCACCGGGACACCAAGCTACGAGCAGTACTTC.

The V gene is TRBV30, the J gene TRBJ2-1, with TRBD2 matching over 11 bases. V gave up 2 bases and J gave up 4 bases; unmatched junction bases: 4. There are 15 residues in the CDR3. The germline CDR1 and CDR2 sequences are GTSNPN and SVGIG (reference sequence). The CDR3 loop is CAWSNLAGGYNEQFF. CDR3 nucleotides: TGTGCCTGGAGTAATCTAGCGGGGGGTTACAATGAGCAGTTCTTC.

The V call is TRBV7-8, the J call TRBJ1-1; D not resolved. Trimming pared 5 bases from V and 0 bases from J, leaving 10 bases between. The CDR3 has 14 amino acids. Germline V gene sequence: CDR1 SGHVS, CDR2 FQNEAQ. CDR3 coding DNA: TGTGCCAGCAGCCCACTAGGTCTGAACACTGAAGCTTTCTTT. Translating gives CASSPLGLNTEAFF.

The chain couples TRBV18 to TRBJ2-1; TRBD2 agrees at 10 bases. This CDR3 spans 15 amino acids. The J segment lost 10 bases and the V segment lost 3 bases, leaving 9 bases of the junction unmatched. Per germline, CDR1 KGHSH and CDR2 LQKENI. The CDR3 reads CASSPGAGGPGEQFF. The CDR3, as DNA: TGTGCCAGCTCACCGGGAGCGGGGGGGCCAGGCGAGCAGTTCTTC.

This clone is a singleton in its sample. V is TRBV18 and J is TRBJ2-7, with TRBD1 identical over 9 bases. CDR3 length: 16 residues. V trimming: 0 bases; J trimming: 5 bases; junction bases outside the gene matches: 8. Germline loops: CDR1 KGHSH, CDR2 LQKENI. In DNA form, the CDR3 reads TGTGCCAGCTCACCACCCACAGGGGGCGCGGGAGACGAGCAGTACTTC. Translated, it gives CASSPPTGGAGDEQYF.

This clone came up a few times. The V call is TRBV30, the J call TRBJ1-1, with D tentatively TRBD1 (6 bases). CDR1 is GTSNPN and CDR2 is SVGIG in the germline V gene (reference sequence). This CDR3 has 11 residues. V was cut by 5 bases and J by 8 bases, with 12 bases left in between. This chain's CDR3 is CAWAWGREAFF. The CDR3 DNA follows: TGTGCCTGGGCCTGGGGGCGGGAAGCTTTCTTT.

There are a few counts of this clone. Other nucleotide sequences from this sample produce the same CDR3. The CDR3: CASSLTSGTDTQYF. DNA for the CDR3: TGTGCCAGCAGCTTAACTAGCGGCACAGATACGCAGTATTTT. The genes are TRBV11-3 and TRBJ2-3; 7 bases are shared with TRBD2. The CDR3 covers 14 residues. V lost 2 bases and J lost 1; bases outside the gene matches: 0. Germline V CDR1 and CDR2: SGHNT, YENEEA. Full variable domain (remainder filled in from reference TRBV11-3 and TRBJ2-3): EAGVVQSPRYKIIEKKQPVAFWCNPISGHNTLYWYLQNLGQGPELLIRYENEEAVDDSQLPKDRFSAERLKGVDSTLKIQPAELGDSAVYLCASSLTSGTDTQYFGPGTRLTVL.

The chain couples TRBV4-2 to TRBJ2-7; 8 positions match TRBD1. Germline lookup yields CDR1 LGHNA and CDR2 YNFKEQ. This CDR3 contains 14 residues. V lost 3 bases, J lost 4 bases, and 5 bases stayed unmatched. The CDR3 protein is CASSQPGQEYEQYF. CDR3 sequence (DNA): TGTGCCAGCAGCCAGCCGGGACAGGAATACGAGCAGTACTTC.

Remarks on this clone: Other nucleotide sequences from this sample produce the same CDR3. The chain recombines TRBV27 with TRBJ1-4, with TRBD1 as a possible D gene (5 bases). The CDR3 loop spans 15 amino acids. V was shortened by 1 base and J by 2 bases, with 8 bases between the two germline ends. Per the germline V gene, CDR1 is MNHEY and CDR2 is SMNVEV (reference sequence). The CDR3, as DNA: TGTGCCAGCAGTTTATTGGGGGGGACTAATGAAAAACTGTTTTTT. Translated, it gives CASSLLGGTNEKLFF.

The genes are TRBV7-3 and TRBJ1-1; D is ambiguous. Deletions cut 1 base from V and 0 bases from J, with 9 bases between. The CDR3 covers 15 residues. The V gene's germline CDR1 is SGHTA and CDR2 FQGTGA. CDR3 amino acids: CASSLMAGVNTEAFF. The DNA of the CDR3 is TGTGCCAGCAGCTTAATGGCGGGAGTGAACACTGAAGCTTTCTTT. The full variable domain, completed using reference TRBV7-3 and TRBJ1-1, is GAGVSQTPSNKVTEKGKYVELRCDPISGHTALYWYRQSLGQGPEFLIYFQGTGAADDSGLPNDRFFAVRPEGSVSTLKIQRTERGDSAVYLCASSLMAGVNTEAFFGQGTRLTVV.